The source of this T cell receptor (beta chain) is a study of cytomegalovirus exposure and HLA in healthy donors. Study context: Clustering assigned roughly 81% of the approximately 400 genotyped donors to the Caucasian-associated ancestry cluster.

Researchers ran the PCR with 60 Vbeta and 13 Jbeta primers. The data were produced by immunoSEQ multiplex PCR, yet TCRdb's version contains in-frame clones alone and is incomplete. This table has about 150,000 clones, approximately 74% appearing once. General study points: CMV serostatus was the only recorded immune exposure for donors.

About this clone: Its antigen is unidentified.

Trimming removed 1 base at V and 1 base at J, with 8 bases between. This CDR3 is 14 amino acids long. Germline-derived CDR1 and CDR2 are PRHDT and FYEKMQ (reference sequence). The sequence was obtained from a man between 18 and 35 years old in good health and CMV-seronegative. Material: PBMCs. The chain has TRBV13 and TRBJ2-7, with a possible D match to TRBD2 (6 bases). In nucleotides, the CDR3 is TGTGCCAGCAGCTTAGCGGGGGATTCCTACGAGCAGTACTTC. It encodes CASSLAGDSYEQYF.